This TCR beta chain was profiled in a study of blood T cell repertoires in COVID-19. Study details: Sample material is recorded as cDNA or gDNA derived from T cells, B-cell-depleted T cells, or PBMCs.

Using immunoSEQ multiplex PCR, the repertoire was profiled, and TCRdb retains in-frame clones only, with some absent. This table holds roughly 430,000 clones, roughly 88% found once. Germline loops: CDR1 SEHNR, CDR2 FQNEAQ (reference sequence). The V gene end was trimmed by 4 bases and the J gene end by 5 bases; junction bases not matched to a gene: 2. The CDR3 runs 15 residues. Sequencing was done on a sample of PBMCs or T cells enriched from blood (not recorded which). The TCR was taken from a woman aged 18-35 years who had been exposed to COVID-19. The J gene is TRBJ2-1, the V gene TRBV7-9, with 13 bases lining up with TRBD2. CDR3 DNA sequence: TGTGCCAGCAGCTCTACTAGCGGGGGGGACAATGAGCAGTTCTTC. Amino acids: CASSSTSGGDNEQFF.